This T cell receptor (beta chain) originates from a study of blood T cell repertoires in COVID-19. Across the whole study: COVID-19 samples from acute and convalescent phases originated in the United States, Italy and Spain. PBMCs, B-cell-depleted T cells, or T cells provided the cDNA or gDNA that made up the material.

CDR3 length: 18 residues. As handled by the study authors: Estimated nucleated cell counts came from reference gene primer amplification. Produced via immunoSEQ multiplex PCR; TCRdb's table is partial and in-frame only. The DNA was the basis for D and trimming; V, J and clone size are from that table. The sample contains 270,000 or so clones, around 86% of which appear only once. This sequence joins TRBV21-1 and TRBJ2-6; whether TRBD2, the table's D call, matches the DNA was not checked. TRBV21-1 is assigned pseudogene status. The receptor's source is a woman aged 25 to 45 with active or convalescent COVID-19. The sequenced material came from peripheral blood. The CDR3 region is CASSKARGDYLGANVLTF. The CDR3 nucleotides are TGTGCCAGCAGCAAAGCGCGAGGCGACTATCTGGGGGCCAACGTCCTGACTTTC.